This TCR beta chain stems from a study of cytomegalovirus exposure and HLA in healthy donors. Researchers ran the PCR with 60 Vbeta and 13 Jbeta primers. Method: immunoSEQ multiplex PCR; TCRdb's copy keeps in-frame clones and lacks some. Of 170,000 or so clones in the sample, over 70% were seen once. This CDR3 comprises 15 residues. The germline CDR1 and CDR2 sequences are SGHNT and YYREEE (reference sequence). Trimming cost V 5 bases and J 7 bases, with 19 bases left between them. This clone was counted between two and nine times. The chain employs TRBV5-4 and TRBJ1-5, with D possibly matching TRBD1 (6 bases). The sequencing input was PBMCs. The sequence came from a woman aged 60 to 75 in good health and CMV-seropositive. CDR3 nucleotide sequence: TGTGCCAGCAGAGATTCCGGGACAAGGGGGCAGCCCCAGCATTTT. Its translation is CASRDSGTRGQPQHF.